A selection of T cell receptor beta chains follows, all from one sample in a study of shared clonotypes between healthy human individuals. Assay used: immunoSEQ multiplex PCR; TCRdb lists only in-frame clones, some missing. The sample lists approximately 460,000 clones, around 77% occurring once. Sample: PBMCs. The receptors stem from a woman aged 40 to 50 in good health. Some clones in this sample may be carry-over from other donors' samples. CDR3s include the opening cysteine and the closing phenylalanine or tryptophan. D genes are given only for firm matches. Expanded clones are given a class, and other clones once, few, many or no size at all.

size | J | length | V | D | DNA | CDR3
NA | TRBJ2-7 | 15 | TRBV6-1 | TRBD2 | TGTGCCAGCAGTGAAGCCCCTGGGAGGGCCAACGAGCAGTACTTC | CASSEAPGRANEQYF
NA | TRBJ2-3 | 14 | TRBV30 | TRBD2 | TGTGCCTGGAGGGGAACTCTAGCGGGAGGGACGCAGTATTTT | CAWRGTLAGGTQYF
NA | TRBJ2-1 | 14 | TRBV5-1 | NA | TGCGCCAGCAGCTTGAATCGGGGGACCCATGAGCAGTTCTTC | CASSLNRGTHEQFF
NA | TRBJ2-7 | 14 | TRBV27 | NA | TGTGCCAGCAGTTTATCCCCCGACGACTACGAGCAGTACTTC | CASSLSPDDYEQYF
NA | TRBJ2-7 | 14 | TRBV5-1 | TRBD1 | TGCGCCAGCAGCTGGGGGACAGACTCCTACGAGCAGTACTTC | CASSWGTDSYEQYF
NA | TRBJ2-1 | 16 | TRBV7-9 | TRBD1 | TGTGCCAGCAGCCCTTCTCAGGGGGCCTCCTACAATGAGCAGTTCTTC | CASSPSQGASYNEQFF
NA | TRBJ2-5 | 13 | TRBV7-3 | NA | TGTGCCAGCAGTCAAGGGGCCCAAGAGACCCAGTACTTC | CASSQGAQETQYF
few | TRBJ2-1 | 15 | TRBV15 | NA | TGTGCCACCAGCAGAGATTTGGTGTCCTACAATGAGCAGTTCTTC | CATSRDLVSYNEQFF
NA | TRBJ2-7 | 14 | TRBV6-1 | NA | TGTGCCAGCAACCAGCCGGGCAGGTCCTACGAGCAGTACTTC | CASNQPGRSYEQYF
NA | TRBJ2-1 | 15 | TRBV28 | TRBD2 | TGTGCCAGCAGTCCCACTAGCGGGAGCTACAATGAGCAGTTCTTC | CASSPTSGSYNEQFF
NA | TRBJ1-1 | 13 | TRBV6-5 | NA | TGTGCCCACGCGCGGGCGGGGAACACTGAAGCTTTCTTT | CAHARAGNTEAFF
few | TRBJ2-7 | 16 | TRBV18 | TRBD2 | TGTGCCAGCTCACCAATGACTAGCGGGAGGGGCCACGAGCAGTACTTC | CASSPMTSGRGHEQYF
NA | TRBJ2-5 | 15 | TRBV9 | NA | TGTGCCAGCAGCCGCCCAGATACGGTACAAGAGACCCAGTACTTC | CASSRPDTVQETQYF
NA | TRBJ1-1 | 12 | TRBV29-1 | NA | TGCAGCGTTGAAAAGGGGGGAACTGGAGCTTTCTTT | CSVEKGGTGAFF
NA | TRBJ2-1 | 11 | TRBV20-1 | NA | TGCAGTGCTACGGGCTACAATGAGCAGTTCTTC | CSATGYNEQFF
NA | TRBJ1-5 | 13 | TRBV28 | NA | TGTGCCAGCAGCGACCCGGGACAACAGCCCCAGCATTTT | CASSDPGQQPQHF
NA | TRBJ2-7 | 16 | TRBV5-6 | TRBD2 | TGTGCCAGCAGCTTGCTAGCGGGAGGGCCGCCCTACGAGCAGTACTTC | CASSLLAGGPPYEQYF
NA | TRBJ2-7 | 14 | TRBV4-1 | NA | TGCGCCAGCAGCCAAGGGGGGGACCACTACGAGCAGTACTTC | CASSQGGDHYEQYF
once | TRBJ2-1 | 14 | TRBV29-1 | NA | TGCAGCGCTCTATCAGTCCCTCTGACAGATGAGCAGTTCTTC | CSALSVPLTDEQFF
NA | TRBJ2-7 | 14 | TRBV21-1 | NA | TGTGCCAGCAACCTACAGGGATTCTGGGACGAGCAGTACTTC | CASNLQGFWDEQYF
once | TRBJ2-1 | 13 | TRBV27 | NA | TGTGCCAGCAGTTGGGACCCGTACAATGAGCAGTTCTTC | CASSWDPYNEQFF
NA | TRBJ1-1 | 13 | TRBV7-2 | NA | TGTGCCAGCAGCCGGAGCCCGAACACTGAAGCTTTCTTT | CASSRSPNTEAFF
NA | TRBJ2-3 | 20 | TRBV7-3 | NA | TGTGCCAGCAGCTTATTACTACAGGCCAGGGACCGCAAAACAACAGATACGCAGTATTTT | CASSLLLQARDRKTTDTQYF
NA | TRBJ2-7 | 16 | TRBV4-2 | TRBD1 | TGTGCCAGCAGCCCCCGGGACAGGGGGCCCGTCGGCGAGCAGTACTTC | CASSPRDRGPVGEQYF
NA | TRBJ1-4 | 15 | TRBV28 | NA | TGTGCCAGCAGTTTATTGGGTCGGGGTAATGAAAAACTGTTTTTT | CASSLLGRGNEKLFF
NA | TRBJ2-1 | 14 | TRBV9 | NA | TGTGCCTTAACGGACCGGGAGAGATACAATGAGCAGTTCTTC | CALTDRERYNEQFF
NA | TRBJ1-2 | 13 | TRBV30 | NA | TGTGCCTGGAGTGCAGGGTCTAACTATGGCTACACCTTC | CAWSAGSNYGYTF
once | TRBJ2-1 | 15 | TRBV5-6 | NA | TGTGCCAGCAGCTTGGTGGAGGGACGCGACAATGAGCAGTTCTTC | CASSLVEGRDNEQFF
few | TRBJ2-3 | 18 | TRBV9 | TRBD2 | TGTGCCAGCAGCGTAGAGCCTAGCGGGGGGTCTAGCACAGATACGCAGTATTTT | CASSVEPSGGSSTDTQYF
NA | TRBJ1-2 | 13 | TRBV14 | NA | TGTGCCAGCAGCCAAGGACAGAACTATGGCTACACCTTC | CASSQGQNYGYTF